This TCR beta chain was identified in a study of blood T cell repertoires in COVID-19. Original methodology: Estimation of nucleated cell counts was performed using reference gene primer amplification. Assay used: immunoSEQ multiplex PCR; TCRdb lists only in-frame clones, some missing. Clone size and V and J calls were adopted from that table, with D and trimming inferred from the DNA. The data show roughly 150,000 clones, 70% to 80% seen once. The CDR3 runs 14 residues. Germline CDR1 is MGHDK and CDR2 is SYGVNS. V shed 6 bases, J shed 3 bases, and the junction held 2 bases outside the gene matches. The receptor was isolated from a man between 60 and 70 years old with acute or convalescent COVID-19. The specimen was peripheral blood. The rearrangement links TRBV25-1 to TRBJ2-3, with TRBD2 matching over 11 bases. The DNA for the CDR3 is TGTGCCAGCAGGCCTAGCGGGGGGACAGATACGCAGTATTTT. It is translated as CASRPSGGTDTQYF. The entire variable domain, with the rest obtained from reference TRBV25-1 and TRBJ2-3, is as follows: EADIYQTPRYLVIGTGKKITLECSQTMGHDKMYWYQQDPGMELHLIHYSYGVNSTEKGDLSSESTVSRIRTEHFPLTLESARPSHTSQYLCASRPSGGTDTQYFGPGTRLTVL.